This record covers a single T cell receptor beta chain. Its antigen specificity is not known. No base quality information exists; no much larger clone differs at one position. The data belong to a study of blood T cell repertoires in COVID-19 (dated by TCRdb to 2020 to 2022). Broadly, across the study: The collaborator samples originated in the United States, Italy and Spain and spanned the acute and convalescent phases of COVID-19. The prospective study material was composed of cDNA or gDNA derived from T cells, B-cell-depleted T cells, or PBMCs. Subjects who had been exposed to COVID-19, were actively infected with it, or had recovered from it provided the deeply sampled blood TCRbeta repertoires that made up the dataset. The repertoires were made available in a free public database intended to serve as a resource for research on the immune response to SARS-CoV-2. The samples were drawn from the first 160 participants of the ongoing ImmuneRACE study and from 1,254 subjects provided by 6 global collaborators. Sample metadata almost always included a de-identified subject ID, COVID-19 status, age in years and sex. Where available, HLA class I and class II types were taken from metadata supplied by the sample provider and were not determined by assay-based typing. Beyond this particular receptor, the publication reports: The amount of clinical and demographic metadata varied by source and participant and was provided uncurated.

After removal of 6 bases from V and 10 bases from J, the junction retains 13 bases not matched to a gene. Per the germline V gene, MDHEN is the CDR1 and SYDVKM is the CDR2. The CDR3 runs 14 amino acids, cysteine and phenylalanine included. Of all the DNA, just the CDR3 is kept, 42 bases in frame from base 1. The immunoSEQ Assay, a bias-controlled multiplex PCR, was used to amplify TCRbeta CDR3 regions from genomic DNA. In the authors' own workflow: Nucleated cell counts per sample were estimated from amplification of reference gene primers within the assay. To quantify the absolute abundance of each unique TCRbeta CDR3 rearrangement, sequence reads were collapsed and filtered. For each sample, productive Simpson clonality was calculated as the square root of Simpson's diversity index across productive rearrangements. As stored in TCRdb, this immuneACCESS dataset retains in-frame rearrangements with V and J assigned. A fraction of the clones does not appear; measured against another copy, unresolved V genes explain less than half of the discrepancy, and the remainder lacks a known reason. V and J calls and clone size are copied from that table; D and trimming were computed from the DNA. Recorded for this sample are 80,000 to 95,000 clones; roughly 89% of them occurred a single time. The top ten clones comprise approximately 3.6% of the sample.

Collaborating institutions collected whole blood in K2EDTA tubes following their own protocols. For TCRbeta analysis, collaborator samples were shipped as frozen whole blood, as isolated PBMCs, or as DNA extracted from either sample type. The chain is made from TRBV28 and TRBJ2-3; TRBD2 aligns with 7 central bases. The sequence came from a woman aged 65 to 85 with acute or convalescent COVID-19. What was sequenced was peripheral blood. The base sequence is TGTGCCAGCAGCGGCGGGGGTACGCTAACCTCGCAGTATTTT. Its translation is CASSGGGTLTSQYF.